The 2 T cell receptor beta chains below were found in one sample sequenced in a study of tumor-infiltrating lymphocytes in primary liver carcinoma. cDNA specific to TCR beta was made from around 530 ng of total RNA, with a constant-region primer employed for priming. TCR beta libraries came from three nested multiplex PCR rounds using slightly modified ARM-PCR. Amplification in the first two PCR rounds was performed using TRBV1-TRBV30 forward primers and a C-beta reverse primer for 10 cycles each. TCRdb re-analysed the multiplex PCR reads in MiXCR, keeping a single row per CDR3 protein. In the table there are fewer than 400,000 distinct CDR3 sequences, 50% to 75% of which are singletons. Alongside blood RNA obtained from unsorted whole blood, germline DNA was also extracted. Sequencing was performed on peripheral blood. These receptors came from a young woman with primary liver carcinoma and hepatitis B virus infection.

Here the CDR3 reads CASSVSGSPYSNQPQHF. The CDR3 DNA reads TGTGCCAGCAGCGTATCAGGGTCCCCCTATAGCAATCAGCCCCAGCATTTT. This rearrangement joins TRBV5-6 to TRBJ1-5, with TRBD1 as a possible D gene (5 bases). This CDR3 spans 17 amino acids. V lost 4 bases to trimming and J lost 0 bases, with 17 bases between them. Germline loops: CDR1 SGHDT, CDR2 YYEEEE.

As concerns this clonotype: Mismatch with germline at one junction end may stem from a read error. The rearrangement links TRBV6-5 to TRBJ1-5, with a weak D call TRBD1 (6 bases). Per germline, CDR1 MNHEY and CDR2 SVGAGI. CDR3 length equals 13 residues. CDR3 bases: TGTGTCAGCAGTTTAGGGGGGCTTCAGCCCCAGCATTTT. As protein: CVSSLGGLQPQHF.